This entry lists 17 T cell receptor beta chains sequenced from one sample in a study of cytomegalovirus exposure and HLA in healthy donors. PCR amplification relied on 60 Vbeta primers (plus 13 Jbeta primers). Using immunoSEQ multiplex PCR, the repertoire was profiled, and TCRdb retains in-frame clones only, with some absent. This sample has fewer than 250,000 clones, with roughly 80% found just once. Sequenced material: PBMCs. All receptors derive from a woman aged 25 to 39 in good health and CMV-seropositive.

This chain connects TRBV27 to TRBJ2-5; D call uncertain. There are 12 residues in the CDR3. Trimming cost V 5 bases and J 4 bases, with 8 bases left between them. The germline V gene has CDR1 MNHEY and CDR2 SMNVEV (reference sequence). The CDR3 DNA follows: TGTGCCAGCAGTACCCTCGGAGAGACCCAGTACTTC. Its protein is CASSTLGETQYF.

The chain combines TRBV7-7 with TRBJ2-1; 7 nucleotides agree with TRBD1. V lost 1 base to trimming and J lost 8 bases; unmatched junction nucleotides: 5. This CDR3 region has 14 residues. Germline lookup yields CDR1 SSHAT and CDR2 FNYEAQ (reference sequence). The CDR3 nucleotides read TGTGCCAGCAGCTTAGGACAGGGTTATGATGAGCAGTTCTTC. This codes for CASSLGQGYDEQFF.

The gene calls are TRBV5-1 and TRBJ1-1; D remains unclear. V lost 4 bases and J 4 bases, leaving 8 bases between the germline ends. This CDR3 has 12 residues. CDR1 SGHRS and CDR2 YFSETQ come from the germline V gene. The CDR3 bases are TGCGCCAGCAGCCCCGGGTCCACTGAAGCTTTCTTT. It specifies CASSPGSTEAFF. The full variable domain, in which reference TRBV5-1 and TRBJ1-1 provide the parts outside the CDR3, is KAGVTQTPRYLIKTRGQQVTLSCSPISGHRSVSWYQQTPGQGLQFLFEYFSETQRNKGNFPGRFSGRQFSNSRSEMNVSTLELGDSALYLCASSPGSTEAFFGQGTRLTVV.

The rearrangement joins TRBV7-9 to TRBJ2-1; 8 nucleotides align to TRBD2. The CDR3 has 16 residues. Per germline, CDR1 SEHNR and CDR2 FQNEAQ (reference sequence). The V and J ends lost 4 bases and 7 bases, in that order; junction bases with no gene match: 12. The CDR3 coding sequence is TGTGCCAGCAGCTATCCCCACCGGGAGGGCGGTAATGAGCAGTTCTTC. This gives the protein CASSYPHREGGNEQFF.

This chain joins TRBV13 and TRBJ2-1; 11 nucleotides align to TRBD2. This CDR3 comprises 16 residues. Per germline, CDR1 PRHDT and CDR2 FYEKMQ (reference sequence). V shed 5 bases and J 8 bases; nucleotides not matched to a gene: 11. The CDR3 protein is CASSVRGLAVKDEQFF. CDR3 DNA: TGTGCCAGCAGCGTCCGGGGACTAGCGGTTAAGGATGAGCAGTTCTTC. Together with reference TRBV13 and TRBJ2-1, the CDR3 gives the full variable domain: AAGVIQSPRHLIKEKRETATLKCYPIPRHDTVYWYQQGPGQDPQFLISFYEKMQSDKGSIPDRFSAQQFSDYHSELNMSSLELGDSALYFCASSVRGLAVKDEQFFGPGTRLTVL.

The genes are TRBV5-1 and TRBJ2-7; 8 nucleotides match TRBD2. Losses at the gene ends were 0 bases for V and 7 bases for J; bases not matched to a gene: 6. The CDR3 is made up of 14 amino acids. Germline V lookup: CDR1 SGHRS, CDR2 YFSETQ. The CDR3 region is CASSLAGGPYEQYF. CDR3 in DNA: TGCGCCAGCAGCTTGGCGGGAGGGCCATATGAGCAGTACTTC.

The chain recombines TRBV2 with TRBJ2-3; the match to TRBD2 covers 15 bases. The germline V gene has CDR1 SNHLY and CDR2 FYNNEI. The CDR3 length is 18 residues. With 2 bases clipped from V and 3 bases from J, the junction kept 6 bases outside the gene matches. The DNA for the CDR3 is TGTGCCAGCAGTGAATCGGGACTAGCGGGAGGCCGTACAGATACGCAGTATTTT. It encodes CASSESGLAGGRTDTQYF.

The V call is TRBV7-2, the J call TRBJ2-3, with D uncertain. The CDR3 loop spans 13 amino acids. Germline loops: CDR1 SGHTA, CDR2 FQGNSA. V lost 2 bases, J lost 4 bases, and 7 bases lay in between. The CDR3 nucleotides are TGTGCCAGCAGCTTAATGGGCGCAGATACGCAGTATTTT. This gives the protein CASSLMGADTQYF. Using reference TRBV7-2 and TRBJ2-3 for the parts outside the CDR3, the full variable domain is GAGVSQSPSNKVTEKGKDVELRCDPISGHTALYWYRQSLGQGLEFLIYFQGNSAPDKSGLPSDRFSAERTGGSVSTLTIQRTQQEDSAVYLCASSLMGADTQYFGPGTRLTVL.

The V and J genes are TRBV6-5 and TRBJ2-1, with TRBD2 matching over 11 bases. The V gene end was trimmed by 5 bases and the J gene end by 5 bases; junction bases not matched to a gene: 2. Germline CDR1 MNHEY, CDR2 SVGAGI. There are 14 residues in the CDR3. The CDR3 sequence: CASSLAGGNNEQFF. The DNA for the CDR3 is TGTGCCAGCAGTCTAGCGGGAGGAAACAATGAGCAGTTCTTC.

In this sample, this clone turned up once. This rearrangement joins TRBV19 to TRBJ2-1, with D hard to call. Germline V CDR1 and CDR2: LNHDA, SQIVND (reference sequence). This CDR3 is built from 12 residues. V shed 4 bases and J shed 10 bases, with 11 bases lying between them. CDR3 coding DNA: TGTGCCAGTAGTACACCTCCCCGGGAGCAGTTCTTC. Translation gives CASSTPPREQFF.

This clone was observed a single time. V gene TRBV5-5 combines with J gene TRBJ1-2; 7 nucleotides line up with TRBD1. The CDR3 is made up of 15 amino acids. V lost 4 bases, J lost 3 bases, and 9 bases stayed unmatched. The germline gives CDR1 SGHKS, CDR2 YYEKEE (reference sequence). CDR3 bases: TGTGCCAGCAGCGAATCCCGGGACAGACACTATGGCTACACCTTC. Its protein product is CASSESRDRHYGYTF.

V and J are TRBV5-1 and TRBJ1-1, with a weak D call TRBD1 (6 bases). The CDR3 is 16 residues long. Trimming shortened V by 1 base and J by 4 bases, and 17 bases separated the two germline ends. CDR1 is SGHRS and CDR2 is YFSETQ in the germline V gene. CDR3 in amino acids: CASSLLMGQEATEAFF. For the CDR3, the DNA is TGCGCCAGCAGCTTGCTTATGGGACAAGAAGCCACTGAAGCTTTCTTT.

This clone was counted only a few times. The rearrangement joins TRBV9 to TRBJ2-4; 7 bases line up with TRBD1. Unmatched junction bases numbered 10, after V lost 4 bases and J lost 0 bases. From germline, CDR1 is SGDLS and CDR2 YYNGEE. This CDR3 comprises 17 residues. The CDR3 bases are TGTGCCAGCAGCCCACGGACAGGCCTCATAGCCAAAAACATTCAGTACTTC. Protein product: CASSPRTGLIAKNIQYF.

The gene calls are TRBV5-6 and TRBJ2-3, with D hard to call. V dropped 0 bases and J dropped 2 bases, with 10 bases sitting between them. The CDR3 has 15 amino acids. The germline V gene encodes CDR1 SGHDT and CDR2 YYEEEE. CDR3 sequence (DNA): TGTGCCAGCAGCTTGGCGCACGGGTCCACAGATACGCAGTATTTT. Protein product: CASSLAHGSTDTQYF.

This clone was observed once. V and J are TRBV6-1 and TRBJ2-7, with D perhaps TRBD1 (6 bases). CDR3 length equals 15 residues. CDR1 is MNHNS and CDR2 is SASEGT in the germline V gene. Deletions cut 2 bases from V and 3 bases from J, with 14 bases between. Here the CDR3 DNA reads TGTGCCAGCAGTGAAATAGACAGGAAGGGCTACGAGCAGTACTTC. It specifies CASSEIDRKGYEQYF.

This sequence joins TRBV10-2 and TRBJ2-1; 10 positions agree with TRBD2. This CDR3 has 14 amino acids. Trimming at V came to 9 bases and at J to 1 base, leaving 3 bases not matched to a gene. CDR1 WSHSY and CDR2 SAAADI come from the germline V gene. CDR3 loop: CASQTSGSYNEQFF. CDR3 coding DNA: TGCGCCAGTCAGACTAGCGGGTCCTACAATGAGCAGTTCTTC.

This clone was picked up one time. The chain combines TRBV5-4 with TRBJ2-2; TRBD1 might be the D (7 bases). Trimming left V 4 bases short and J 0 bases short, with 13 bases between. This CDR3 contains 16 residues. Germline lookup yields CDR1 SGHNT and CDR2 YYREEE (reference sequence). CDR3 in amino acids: CASSPRGTANTGELFF. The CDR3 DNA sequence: TGTGCCAGCAGCCCCCGGGGGACAGCGAACACCGGGGAGCTGTTTTTT.